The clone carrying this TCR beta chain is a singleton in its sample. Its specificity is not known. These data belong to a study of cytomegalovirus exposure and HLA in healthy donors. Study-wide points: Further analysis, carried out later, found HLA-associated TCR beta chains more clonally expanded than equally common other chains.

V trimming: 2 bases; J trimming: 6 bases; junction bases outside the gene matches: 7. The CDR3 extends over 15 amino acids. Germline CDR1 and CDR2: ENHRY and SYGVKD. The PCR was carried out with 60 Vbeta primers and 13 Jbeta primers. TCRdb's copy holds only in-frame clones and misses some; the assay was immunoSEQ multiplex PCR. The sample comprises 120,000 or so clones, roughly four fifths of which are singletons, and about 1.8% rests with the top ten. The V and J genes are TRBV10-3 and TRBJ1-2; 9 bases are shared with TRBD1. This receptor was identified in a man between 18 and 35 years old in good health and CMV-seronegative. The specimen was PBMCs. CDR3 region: CAISEVQGALHGYTF. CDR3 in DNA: TGTGCCATCAGTGAGGTACAGGGGGCGCTTCATGGCTACACCTTC.